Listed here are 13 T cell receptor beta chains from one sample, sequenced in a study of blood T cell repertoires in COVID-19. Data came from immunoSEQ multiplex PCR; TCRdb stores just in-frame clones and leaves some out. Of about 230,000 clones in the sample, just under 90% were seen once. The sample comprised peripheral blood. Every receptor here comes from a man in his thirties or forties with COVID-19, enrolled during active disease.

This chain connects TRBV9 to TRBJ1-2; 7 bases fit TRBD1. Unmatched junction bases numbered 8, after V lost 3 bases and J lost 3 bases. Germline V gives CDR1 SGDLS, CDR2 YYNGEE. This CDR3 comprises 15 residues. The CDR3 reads CASSAETGKDYGYTF. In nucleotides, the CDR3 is TGTGCCAGCAGCGCCGAGACAGGGAAGGACTATGGCTACACCTTC.

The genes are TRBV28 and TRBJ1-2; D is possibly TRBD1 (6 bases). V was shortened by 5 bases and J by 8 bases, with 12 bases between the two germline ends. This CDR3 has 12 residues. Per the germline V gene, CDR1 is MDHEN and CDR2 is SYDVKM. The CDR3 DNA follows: TGTGCCAGCAGTCCTACAGGGAGAGGCTACACCTTC. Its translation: CASSPTGRGYTF.

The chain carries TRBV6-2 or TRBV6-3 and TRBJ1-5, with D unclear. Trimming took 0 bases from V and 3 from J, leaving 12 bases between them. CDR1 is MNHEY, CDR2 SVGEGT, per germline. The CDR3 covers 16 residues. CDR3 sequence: CASSYSIPSYNQPQHF. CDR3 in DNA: TGTGCCAGCAGTTACTCGATCCCGAGCTACAATCAGCCCCAGCATTTT.

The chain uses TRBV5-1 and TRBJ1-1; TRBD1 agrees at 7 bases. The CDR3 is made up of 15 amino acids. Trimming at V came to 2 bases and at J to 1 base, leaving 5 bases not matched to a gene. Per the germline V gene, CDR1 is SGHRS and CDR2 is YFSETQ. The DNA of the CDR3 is TGCGCCAGCAGCTTCCACCGGGACAGGAACACTGAAGCTTTCTTT. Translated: CASSFHRDRNTEAFF.

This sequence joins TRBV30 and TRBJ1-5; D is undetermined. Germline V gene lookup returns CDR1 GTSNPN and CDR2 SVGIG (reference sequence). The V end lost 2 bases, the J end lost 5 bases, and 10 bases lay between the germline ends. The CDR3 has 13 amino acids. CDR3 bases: TGTGCCTGGAGTAGAGGTAAAGATCAGCCCCAGCATTTT. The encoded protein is CAWSRGKDQPQHF.

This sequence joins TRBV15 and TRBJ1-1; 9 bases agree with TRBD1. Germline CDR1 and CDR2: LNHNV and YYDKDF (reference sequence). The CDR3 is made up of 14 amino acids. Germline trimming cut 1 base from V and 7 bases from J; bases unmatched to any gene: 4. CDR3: CATSRGGQGGEAFF. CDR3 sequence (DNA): TGTGCCACCAGCAGAGGGGGACAGGGCGGTGAAGCTTTCTTT.

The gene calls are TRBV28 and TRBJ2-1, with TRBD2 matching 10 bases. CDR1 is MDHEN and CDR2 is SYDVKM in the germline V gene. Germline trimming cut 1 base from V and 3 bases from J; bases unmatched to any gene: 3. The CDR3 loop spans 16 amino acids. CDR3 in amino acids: CASSLSGLADYNEQFF. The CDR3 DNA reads TGTGCCAGCAGTTTATCTGGACTAGCGGACTACAATGAGCAGTTCTTC.

CDR3 residues: CASSLTGAMNTEAFF. The CDR3 DNA is TGTGCCAGCAGCTTGACAGGGGCCATGAACACTGAAGCTTTCTTT. This chain uses TRBV7-6 with TRBJ1-1, with 8 bases lining up with TRBD1. CDR3 length: 15 residues. Germline V gives CDR1 SGHVS, CDR2 FNYEAQ. V was clipped by 3 bases and J by 0 bases; unmatched bases: 3.

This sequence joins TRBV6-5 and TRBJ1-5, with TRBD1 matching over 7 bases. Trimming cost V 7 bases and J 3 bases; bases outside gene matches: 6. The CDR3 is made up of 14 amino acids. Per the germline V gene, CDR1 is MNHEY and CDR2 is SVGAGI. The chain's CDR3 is CASNQGDPNQPQHF. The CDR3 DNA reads TGTGCCAGCAATCAGGGGGATCCCAATCAGCCCCAGCATTTT.

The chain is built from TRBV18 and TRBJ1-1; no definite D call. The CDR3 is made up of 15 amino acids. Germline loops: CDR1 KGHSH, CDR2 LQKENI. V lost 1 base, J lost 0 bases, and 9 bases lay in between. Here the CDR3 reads CASSPLSDMNTEAFF. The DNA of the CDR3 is TGTGCCAGCTCACCACTTTCAGACATGAACACTGAAGCTTTCTTT.

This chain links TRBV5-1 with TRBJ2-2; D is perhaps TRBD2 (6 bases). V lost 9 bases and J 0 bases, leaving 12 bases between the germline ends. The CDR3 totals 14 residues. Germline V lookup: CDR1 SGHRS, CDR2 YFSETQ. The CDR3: CATSWGANTGELFF. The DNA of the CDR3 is TGCGCCACCAGTTGGGGGGCGAACACCGGGGAGCTGTTTTTT.

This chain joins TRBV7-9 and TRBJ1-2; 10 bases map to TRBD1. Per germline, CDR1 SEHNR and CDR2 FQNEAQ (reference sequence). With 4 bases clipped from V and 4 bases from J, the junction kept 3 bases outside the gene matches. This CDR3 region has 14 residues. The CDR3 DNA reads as TGTGCCAGCAGCTCGGACAGGGGGACCTATGGCTACACCTTC. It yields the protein CASSSDRGTYGYTF.

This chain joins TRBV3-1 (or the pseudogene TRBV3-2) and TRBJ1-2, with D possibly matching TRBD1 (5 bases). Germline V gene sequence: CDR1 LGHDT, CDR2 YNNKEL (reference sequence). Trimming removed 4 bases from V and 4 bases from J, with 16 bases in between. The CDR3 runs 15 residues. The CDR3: CASSLQGKGPYGYTF. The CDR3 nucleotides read TGTGCCAGCAGCCTTCAGGGAAAGGGTCCCTATGGCTACACCTTC.